The 30 T cell receptor beta chains in this list originate from one sample, sequenced in a study of identical twins (TCRdb year 2016). Receptor amplification or capture employed 5' RACE. TCRdb lists the instrument as Illumina HiSeq 2000. TCRdb handled the public reads itself, with Q25 trimming in fastp and clone calling in MiXCR, and kept productive beta chains. Each entry merges the rows of one CDR3 protein and shows their most common DNA and genes. This sample has hundreds of thousands of distinct CDR3 sequences in its table, and roughly 18% of those were observed once. The ten largest clones represent under 15% of the sample. In addition, the sample was reused for a study of T cells expressing NK-cell markers.

The sequenced sample consisted of PBMCs. The receptors derive from a woman between 18 and 30 years old in good health.

A few counts support this clonotype. The chain has TRBV6-5 and TRBJ2-3, with D possibly called TRBD1 or TRBD2 (5 bases each). Germline loops: CDR1 MNHEY, CDR2 SVGAGI. The CDR3 consists of 15 residues. The V end was cut by 0 bases, the J end by 2 bases, with 9 bases between. Written as DNA, the CDR3 is TGTGCCAGCAGTTACTCGGGACGGCACACAGATACGCAGTATTTT. It translates to CASSYSGRHTDTQYF.

The chain combines TRBV5-8 with TRBJ2-7; possibly TRBD1 or TRBD2 for D (6 bases each). The ends were cut back, 7 bases at V and 6 bases at J, with 20 bases in the middle. Germline loops: CDR1 SGHTS, CDR2 YDEGEE. This CDR3 spans 14 amino acids. The DNA for the CDR3 is TGTGCCAGCTCTTTTAGACTAGTGGGGGCCGAGCAGTACTTC. Translating it yields CASSFRLVGAEQYF.

This chain connects TRBV4-1 to TRBJ2-2, with a weak D call TRBD2 (5 bases). The germline V gene has CDR1 MGHRA and CDR2 YSYEKL. CDR3 size: 14 residues. Trimming pared 2 bases from V and 5 bases from J, leaving 9 bases between. CDR3 nucleotides: TGCGCCAGCAGCCAATCACTAGGGACCGGGGAGCTGTTTTTT. Translated, it gives CASSQSLGTGELFF.

This clonotype has ten or more counts. The rearrangement joins TRBV12-3 or TRBV12-4 to TRBJ2-2; 9 bases map to TRBD1. With V trimmed by 7 bases and J by 5 bases, 14 bases remained unmatched. The CDR3 runs to 17 residues. The CDR3 protein is CASNSDPGTGRTGELFF. DNA of the CDR3: TGTGCCAGCAACTCAGACCCCGGGACAGGGCGAACCGGGGAGCTGTTTTTT.

The chain links TRBV6-2 or TRBV6-3 to TRBJ2-5; 8 nucleotides align to TRBD1. Germline-derived CDR1 and CDR2 are MNHEY and SVGEGT. CDR3 length: 14 residues. V was pared by 6 bases and J by 4 bases, with 7 bases of the junction left unmatched. The chain's CDR3 is CASSRNRGLETQYF. The CDR3 bases are TGTGCCAGCAGCCGTAACAGGGGGTTAGAGACCCAGTACTTC.

The gene calls are TRBV3-1 and TRBJ1-2; no definite D call. Trimming pared 0 bases from V and 7 bases from J, leaving 9 bases between. CDR1 LGHDT and CDR2 YNNKEL come from the germline V gene (reference sequence). The CDR3 spans 13 residues. The CDR3 DNA reads as TGTGCCAGCAGCCAAGATCATGAGGGTGGCTACACCTTC. It encodes CASSQDHEGGYTF.

The rearrangement links TRBV6-6 to TRBJ1-4, with D unresolved. Germline V gives CDR1 MNHNY, CDR2 SVGAGI (reference sequence). This CDR3 is built from 11 residues. Trimming removed 7 bases from V and 5 bases from J, with 5 bases in between. The DNA of the CDR3 is TGTGCCAGCACTGGGAATGAAAAACTGTTTTTT. Translating it yields CASTGNEKLFF.

J is TRBJ2-2 and V is TRBV5-1, with TRBD1 matching 10 bases. CDR3 length equals 16 residues. The germline V gene encodes CDR1 SGHRS and CDR2 YFSETQ. V lost 3 bases and J lost 5; bases outside the gene matches: 7. The chain's CDR3 is CASSSLGQGMTGELFF. CDR3 bases: TGCGCCAGCAGCTCTTTGGGACAGGGGATGACCGGGGAGCTGTTTTTT.

The chain employs TRBV5-1 and TRBJ2-7, with 7 positions matching TRBD2. CDR3 length: 15 amino acids. Per germline, CDR1 SGHRS and CDR2 YFSETQ. J lost 6 bases, V lost 0 bases, and 9 bases had no gene match. CDR3 DNA sequence: TGCGCCAGCAGCTTGGATGGACGGGGCGGGGGCGAGCAGTACTTC. Its protein is CASSLDGRGGGEQYF.

The rearrangement links TRBV12-3 or TRBV12-4 to TRBJ1-1; D is undetermined. The CDR3 totals 15 residues. The V gene lost 6 bases and the J gene lost 1 base, with 15 bases spanning the gap. In DNA, the CDR3 is TGTGCCAGCAGGACCAGGTACTTTTCGAACACTGAAGCTTTCTTT. Amino acid sequence: CASRTRYFSNTEAFF.

The chain couples TRBV5-5 to TRBJ2-1; the match to TRBD2 covers 11 bases. After removal of 4 bases from V and 5 bases from J, the junction contained 8 bases not matched to a gene. The length of the CDR3 is 16 residues. Germline CDR1 reads SGHKS; CDR2 reads YYEKEE (reference sequence). The CDR3 DNA follows: TGTGCCAGCAGCCTCCCGGGACTAGCGGAACACAATGAGCAGTTCTTC. Translated, it gives CASSLPGLAEHNEQFF.

This clonotype showed up just a few times. Since a much larger clone is just one base distant, this may be a read error. This chain links TRBV20-1 with TRBJ1-1; 7 nucleotides match TRBD1. V was clipped by 3 bases and J by 3 bases; unmatched bases: 1. The CDR3 totals 12 residues. CDR1 and CDR2 (germline): DFQATT, SNEGSKA (reference sequence). CDR3 protein: CSASQGDTEAFF. Here the CDR3 DNA reads TGCAGTGCTAGCCAGGGGGACACTGAAGCTTTCTTT.

The chain uses TRBV7-2 and TRBJ2-1, with 9 bases fitting TRBD2. V lost 2 bases to trimming and J lost 1 base; unmatched junction nucleotides: 3. The CDR3 has 16 residues. Germline CDR1 is SGHTA and CDR2 is FQGNSA. The CDR3 sequence: CASSLRSGSSYNEQFF. CDR3 DNA: TGTGCCAGCAGCTTACGTAGCGGGAGTTCCTACAATGAGCAGTTCTTC.

The chain carries TRBV7-2 and TRBJ1-4; the D gene is possibly TRBD1 (6 bases). This CDR3 region has 16 residues. Between the trimmed V and J ends, which lost 3 bases and 9 bases, there was a span of 20 bases. Germline V gives CDR1 SGHTA, CDR2 FQGNSA. The CDR3 loop is CASSFVSGQKGKKLFF. The CDR3 DNA reads TGTGCCAGCAGCTTCGTGTCGGGACAAAAGGGGAAAAAACTGTTTTTT.

This clonotype was seen at least ten times. V usage is TRBV20-1 and J usage is TRBJ2-7, with D maybe TRBD1 (6 bases). V lost 0 bases and J 0 bases, leaving 15 bases between the germline ends. From germline, CDR1 is DFQATT and CDR2 SNEGSKA (reference sequence). The CDR3 runs 16 residues. The CDR3 DNA reads as TGCAGTGCTAGAGATCTGGGGGCTCCCGGCTCCTACGAGCAGTACTTC. As protein: CSARDLGAPGSYEQYF.

V and J are TRBV7-2 and TRBJ2-1, with D possibly TRBD2 on 6 matching bases. The CDR3 consists of 15 residues. Trimming left V 5 bases short and J 6 bases short, with 17 bases between. Germline lookup yields CDR1 SGHTA and CDR2 FQGNSA. CDR3 in DNA: TGTGCCAGCAGCCCGGTTAGGAGGGGAGGCAATGAGCAGTTCTTC. Its protein product is CASSPVRRGGNEQFF. Drawing the rest from reference TRBV7-2 and TRBJ2-1, the complete variable domain is GAGVSQSPSNKVTEKGKDVELRCDPISGHTALYWYRQSLGQGLEFLIYFQGNSAPDKSGLPSDRFSAERTGGSVSTLTIQRTQQEDSAVYLCASSPVRRGGNEQFFGPGTRLTVL.

Many counts were recorded for this clonotype. The chain joins TRBV6-1 to TRBJ2-7; possible D gene TRBD2, 6 bases. V lost 6 bases to trimming and J lost 3 bases, with 21 bases between them. Germline V lookup: CDR1 MNHNS, CDR2 SASEGT. The length of the CDR3 is 16 residues. CDR3 DNA: TGTGCCAGCAGCAGTGGCCGGGACTTAATAATCTACGAGCAGTACTTC. Translated, it gives CASSSGRDLIIYEQYF.

The rearrangement joins TRBV6-1 to TRBJ1-1; no reliable D call. Per the germline V gene, CDR1 is MNHNS and CDR2 is SASEGT. The CDR3 has 14 amino acids. Between the trimmed V and J ends, which lost 6 bases and 2 bases, there was a span of 13 bases. CDR3 in amino acids: CASSRNADNTEAFF. CDR3 in DNA: TGTGCCAGCAGCCGAAACGCGGATAACACTGAAGCTTTCTTT.

This clonotype was recorded a few times. The rearrangement joins TRBV20-1 to TRBJ2-1; 11 nucleotides line up with TRBD2. CDR3 length equals 14 residues. CDR1 and CDR2 (germline): DFQATT, SNEGSKA (reference sequence). The CDR3 coding sequence is TGCGGTAGCGGGAGGGGGGGTTCCTACAATGAGCAGTTCTTC. This gives the protein CGSGRGGSYNEQFF.

The V call is TRBV3-1, the J call TRBJ2-5, with a weak D call TRBD2 (5 bases). Deletions cut 7 bases from V and 5 bases from J, with 14 bases between. The CDR3 runs 13 residues. CDR1 LGHDT and CDR2 YNNKEL come from the germline V gene (reference sequence). The CDR3 bases are TGTGCCAGCACTCGGAGGTCCGGGGAGACCCAGTACTTC. The encoded protein is CASTRRSGETQYF.

There are a few counts of this clonotype. The chain combines TRBV25-1 with TRBJ1-1, with D perhaps TRBD1 (6 bases). CDR1 is MGHDK, CDR2 SYGVNS, per germline. V was clipped by 4 bases and J by 11 bases, with 11 bases between them. The CDR3 has 11 amino acids. The CDR3 DNA reads TGTGCCAGCAGTGCAAACAGGGCGGCTTTCTTT. Translation gives CASSANRAAFF. Together with reference TRBV25-1 and TRBJ1-1, the CDR3 gives the full variable domain: EADIYQTPRYLVIGTGKKITLECSQTMGHDKMYWYQQDPGMELHLIHYSYGVNSTEKGDLSSESTVSRIRTEHFPLTLESARPSHTSQYLCASSANRAAFFGQGTRLTVV.

The rearrangement links TRBV12-3 or TRBV12-4 to TRBJ1-5, with 11 bases matching TRBD1. V dropped 6 bases and J dropped 8; count of bases not matched to a gene: 9. This CDR3 has 15 amino acids. The CDR3 nucleotides read TGTGCCAGCAGCGAAAGGACAGGGGGCAGCGAGCCCCAGCATTTT. It codes for CASSERTGGSEPQHF.

V gene TRBV5-6 combines with J gene TRBJ1-2, with D unclear. Germline-derived CDR1 and CDR2 are SGHDT and YYEEEE. The CDR3 contains 12 residues. Trimming removed 3 bases at V and 6 bases at J, with 9 bases between. CDR3 sequence: CASSYSRDGYTF. The CDR3 coding sequence is TGTGCCAGCAGCTATAGCCGTGATGGCTACACCTTC.

V usage is TRBV7-9 and J usage is TRBJ2-3; TRBD2 aligns across 7 bases. CDR3 length equals 15 residues. Germline lookup yields CDR1 SEHNR and CDR2 FQNEAQ (reference sequence). V trimming: 5 bases; J trimming: 6 bases; junction bases outside the gene matches: 11. The CDR3 DNA sequence: TGTGCCAGCAGCCGGATTGGGGGGGTCACGGATACGCAGTATTTT. Translating gives CASSRIGGVTDTQYF.

The chain couples TRBV20-1 to TRBJ2-1; 12 nucleotides align to TRBD2. Per germline, CDR1 DFQATT and CDR2 SNEGSKA (reference sequence). V was pared by 5 bases and J by 6 bases, with 5 bases of the junction left unmatched. This CDR3 contains 14 residues. The DNA for the CDR3 is TGCAGTGCTTCTAGCGGGAGGGACGGCAATGAGCAGTTCTTC. Translated: CSASSGRDGNEQFF.

This chain joins TRBV7-9 and TRBJ1-2; D not certain. There are 13 residues in the CDR3. Germline lookup yields CDR1 SEHNR and CDR2 FQNEAQ (reference sequence). The V end was cut by 2 bases, the J end by 6 bases, with 10 bases between. The CDR3 DNA follows: TGTGCCAGCAGCTTAAGGTGGGCCGATGGCTACACCTTC. Its translation: CASSLRWADGYTF.

The chain recombines TRBV12-5 with TRBJ2-1; D uncertain. Germline values: CDR1 LGHNT, CDR2 FRNRAP. Trimming stripped 5 bases from V and 12 bases from J, with 17 bases between. The CDR3 spans 13 residues. CDR3 nucleotide sequence: TGTGCTAGTGGTCTCCATTCTGTCTCGGGGCAGTTCTTC. Translation gives CASGLHSVSGQFF.

The gene calls are TRBV18 and TRBJ1-1, with 7 positions matching TRBD1. Germline CDR1 and CDR2: KGHSH and LQKENI. V was pared by 6 bases and J by 0 bases, with 7 bases of the junction left unmatched. CDR3 length: 15 amino acids. The CDR3 bases are TGTGCCAGCTCTGTCGGGACAGCCCTGAACACTGAAGCTTTCTTT. This gives the protein CASSVGTALNTEAFF.

The J gene is TRBJ2-3, the V gene TRBV5-1; the D gene is possibly TRBD1 (6 bases). The length of the CDR3 is 15 residues. Germline loops: CDR1 SGHRS, CDR2 YFSETQ. V lost 9 bases and J 0 bases, leaving 17 bases between the germline ends. The CDR3 nucleotides read TGCGCCACCACCGGGACACCCTTAAGCACAGATACGCAGTATTTT. Encoded protein: CATTGTPLSTDTQYF.

This clonotype was seen at least ten times. The J gene is TRBJ2-6, the V gene TRBV12-3 or TRBV12-4; D not resolved. With 6 bases removed from V and 0 bases from J, the gap between germline ends came to 6 bases. This CDR3 region has 14 residues. CDR3 DNA: TGTGCCAGCAGCCACAACTCTGGGGCCAACGTCCTGACTTTC. As protein: CASSHNSGANVLTF.